Given below is one T cell receptor (beta chain) in context. This specimen comes from a study of blood T cell repertoires in COVID-19. On the study more broadly: In each case, the material was cDNA or gDNA derived from T cells, B-cell-depleted T cells, or PBMCs.

TCRdb keeps only in-frame clones here, not all; method: immunoSEQ multiplex PCR. The table includes 250,000 to 350,000 clones, around 90% detected once. This CDR3 spans 11 amino acids. Germline CDR1 and CDR2: LNHDA and SQIVND (reference sequence). V was pared by 3 bases and J by 7 bases, with 7 bases between. The TCR originated in a young man with active or convalescent COVID-19. The rearrangement joins TRBV19 to TRBJ2-7; a weak D match, TRBD2 (6 bases). Sequencing was performed on peripheral blood. CDR3 residues: CASSIRGEQYF. The DNA for the CDR3 is TGTGCCAGTAGTATTCGGGGGGAGCAGTACTTC.